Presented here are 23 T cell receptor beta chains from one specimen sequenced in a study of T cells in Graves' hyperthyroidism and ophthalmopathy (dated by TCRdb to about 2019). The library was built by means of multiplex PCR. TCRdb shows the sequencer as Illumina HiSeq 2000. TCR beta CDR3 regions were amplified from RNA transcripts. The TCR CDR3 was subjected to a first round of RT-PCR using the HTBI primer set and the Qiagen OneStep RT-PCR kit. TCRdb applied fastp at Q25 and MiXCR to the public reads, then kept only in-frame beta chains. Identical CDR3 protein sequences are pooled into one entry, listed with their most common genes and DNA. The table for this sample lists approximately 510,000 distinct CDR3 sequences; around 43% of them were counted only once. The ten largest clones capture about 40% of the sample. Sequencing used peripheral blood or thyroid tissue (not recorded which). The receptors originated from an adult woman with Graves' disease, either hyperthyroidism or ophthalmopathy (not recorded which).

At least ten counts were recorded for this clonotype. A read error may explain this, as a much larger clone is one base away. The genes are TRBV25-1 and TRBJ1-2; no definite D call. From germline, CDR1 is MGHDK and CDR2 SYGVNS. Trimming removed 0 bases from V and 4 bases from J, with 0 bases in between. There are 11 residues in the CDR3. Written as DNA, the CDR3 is TGTGCCAGCAGTGAATACTATGGCTACACCTTC. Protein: CASSEYYGYTF.

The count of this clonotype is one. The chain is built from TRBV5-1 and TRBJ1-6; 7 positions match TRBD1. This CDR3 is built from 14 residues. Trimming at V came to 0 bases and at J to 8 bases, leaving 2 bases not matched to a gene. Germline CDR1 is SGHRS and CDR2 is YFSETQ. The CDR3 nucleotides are TGCGCCAGCAGCTTGGACAGGGGCGATTCACCCCTCCACTTT. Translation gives CASSLDRGDSPLHF.

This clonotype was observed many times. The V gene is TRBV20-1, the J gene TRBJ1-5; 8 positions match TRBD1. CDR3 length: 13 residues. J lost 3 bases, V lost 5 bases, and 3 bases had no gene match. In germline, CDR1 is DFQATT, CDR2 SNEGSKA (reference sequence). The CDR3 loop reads CSAGQGLNQPQHF. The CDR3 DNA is TGCAGTGCTGGACAGGGACTCAATCAGCCCCAGCATTTT.

The CDR3 here is CSATEPRDYNEQFF. CDR3 in DNA: TGCAGCGCCACCGAGCCTAGGGATTACAATGAGCAGTTCTTC. V usage is TRBV29-1 and J usage is TRBJ2-1, with D unclear. The CDR3 has 14 residues. V was cut by 7 bases and J by 4 bases, with 17 bases left in between. The V gene's germline CDR1 is SQVTM and CDR2 ANQGSEA.

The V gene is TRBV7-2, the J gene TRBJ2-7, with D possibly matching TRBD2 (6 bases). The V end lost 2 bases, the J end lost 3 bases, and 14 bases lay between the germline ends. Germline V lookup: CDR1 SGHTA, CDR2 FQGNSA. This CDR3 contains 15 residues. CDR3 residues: CASSLRRDWVYEQYF. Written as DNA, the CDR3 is TGTGCCAGCAGCTTAAGACGGGACTGGGTCTACGAGCAGTACTTC.

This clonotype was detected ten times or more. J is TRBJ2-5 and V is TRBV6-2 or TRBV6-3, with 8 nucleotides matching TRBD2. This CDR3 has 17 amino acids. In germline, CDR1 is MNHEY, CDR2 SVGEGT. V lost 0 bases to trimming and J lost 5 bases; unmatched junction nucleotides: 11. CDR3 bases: TGTGCCAGCAGTTACTCGTATTCGGCGGGAGGTGGTGAGACCCAGTACTTC. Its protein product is CASSYSYSAGGGETQYF.

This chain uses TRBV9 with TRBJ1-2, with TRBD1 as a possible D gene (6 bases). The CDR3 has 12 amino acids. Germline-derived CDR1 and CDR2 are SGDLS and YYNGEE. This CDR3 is CASVGRGYGYTF. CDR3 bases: TGTGCTAGCGTTGGCAGGGGCTATGGCTACACCTTC.

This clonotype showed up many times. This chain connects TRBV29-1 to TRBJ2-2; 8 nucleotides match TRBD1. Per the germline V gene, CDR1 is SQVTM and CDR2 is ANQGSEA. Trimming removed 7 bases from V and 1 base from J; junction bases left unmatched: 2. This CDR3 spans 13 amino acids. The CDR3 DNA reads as TGCAGCGCCGACAGGGGGAACACCGGGGAGCTGTTTTTT. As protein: CSADRGNTGELFF.

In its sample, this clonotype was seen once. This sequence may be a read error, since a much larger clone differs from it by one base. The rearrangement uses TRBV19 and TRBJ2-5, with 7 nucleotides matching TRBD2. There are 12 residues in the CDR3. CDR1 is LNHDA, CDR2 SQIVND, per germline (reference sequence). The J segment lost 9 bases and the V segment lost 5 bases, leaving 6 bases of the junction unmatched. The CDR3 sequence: CASSEGREAQYF. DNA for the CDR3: TGTGCCAGTAGTGAAGGGAGGGAGGCCCAGTACTTC.

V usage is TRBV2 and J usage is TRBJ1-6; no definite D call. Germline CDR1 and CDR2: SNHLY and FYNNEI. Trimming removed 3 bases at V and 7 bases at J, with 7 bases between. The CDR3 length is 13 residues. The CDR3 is CASSEDGNSPLHF. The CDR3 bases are TGTGCCAGCAGTGAGGACGGCAATTCACCCCTCCACTTT.

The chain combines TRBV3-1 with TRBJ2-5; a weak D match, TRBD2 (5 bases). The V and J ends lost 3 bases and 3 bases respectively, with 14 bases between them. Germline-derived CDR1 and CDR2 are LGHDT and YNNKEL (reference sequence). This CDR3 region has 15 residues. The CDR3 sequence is CASSHNLAPKETQYF. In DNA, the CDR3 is TGTGCCAGCAGCCACAACCTAGCCCCTAAAGAGACCCAGTACTTC.

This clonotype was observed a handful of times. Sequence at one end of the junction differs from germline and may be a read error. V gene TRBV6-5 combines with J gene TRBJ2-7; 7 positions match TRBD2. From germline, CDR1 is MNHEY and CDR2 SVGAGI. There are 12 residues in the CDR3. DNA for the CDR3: TGTGCCATCAGTCCGGGAGGTTACGAGCAGTACTTC. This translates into CAISPGGYEQYF.

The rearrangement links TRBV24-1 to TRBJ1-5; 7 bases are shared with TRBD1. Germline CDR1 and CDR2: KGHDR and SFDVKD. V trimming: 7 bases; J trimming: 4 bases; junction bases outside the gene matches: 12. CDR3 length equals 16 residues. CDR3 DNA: TGTGCCACCAGCCCCAGGGGACAGAAACTGAATCAGCCCCAGCATTTT. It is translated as CATSPRGQKLNQPQHF.

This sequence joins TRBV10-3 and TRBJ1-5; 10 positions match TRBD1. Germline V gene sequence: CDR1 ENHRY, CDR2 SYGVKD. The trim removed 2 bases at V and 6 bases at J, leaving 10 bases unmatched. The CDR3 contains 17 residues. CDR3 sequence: CAISEGGQGVSGQPQHF. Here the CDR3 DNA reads TGTGCCATCAGTGAGGGCGGACAGGGGGTTTCGGGTCAGCCCCAGCATTTT.

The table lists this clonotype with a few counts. CDR3 sequence reads: CASSELGGYTF. Here the CDR3 DNA reads TGTGCCAGCAGTGAACTTGGGGGCTACACCTTC. The chain recombines TRBV6-1 with TRBJ1-2; D is ambiguous. This CDR3 contains 11 residues. Deletions cut 2 bases from V and 8 bases from J, with 6 bases between. CDR1 and CDR2 (germline): MNHNS, SASEGT.

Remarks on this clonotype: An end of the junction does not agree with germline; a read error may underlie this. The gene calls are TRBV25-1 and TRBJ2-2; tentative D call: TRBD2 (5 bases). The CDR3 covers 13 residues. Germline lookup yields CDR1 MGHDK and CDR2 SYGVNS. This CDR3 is CTSGRPHTGELFF. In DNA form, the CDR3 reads TGTACCAGCGGACGCCCCCACACCGGGGAGCTGTTTTTT.

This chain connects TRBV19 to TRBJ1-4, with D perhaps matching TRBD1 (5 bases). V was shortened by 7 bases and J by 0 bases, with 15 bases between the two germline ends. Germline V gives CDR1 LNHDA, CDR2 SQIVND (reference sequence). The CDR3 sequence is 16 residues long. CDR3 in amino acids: CASMGRTPSTNEKLFF. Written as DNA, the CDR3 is TGTGCCAGTATGGGTCGGACACCTTCAACTAATGAAAAACTGTTTTTT.

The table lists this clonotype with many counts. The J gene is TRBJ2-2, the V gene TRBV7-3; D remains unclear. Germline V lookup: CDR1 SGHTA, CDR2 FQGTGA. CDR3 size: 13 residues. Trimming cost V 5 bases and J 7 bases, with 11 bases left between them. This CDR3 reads CASSTLGGGELFF. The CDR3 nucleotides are TGTGCCAGCAGCACACTCGGTGGCGGGGAGCTGTTTTTT. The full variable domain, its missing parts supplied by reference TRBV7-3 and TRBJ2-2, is GAGVSQTPSNKVTEKGKYVELRCDPISGHTALYWYRQSLGQGPEFLIYFQGTGAADDSGLPNDRFFAVRPEGSVSTLKIQRTERGDSAVYLCASSTLGGGELFFGEGSRLTVL.

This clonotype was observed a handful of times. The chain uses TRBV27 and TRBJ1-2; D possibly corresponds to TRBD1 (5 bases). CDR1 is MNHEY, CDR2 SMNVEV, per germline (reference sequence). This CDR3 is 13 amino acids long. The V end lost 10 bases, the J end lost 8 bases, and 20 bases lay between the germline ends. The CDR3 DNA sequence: TGTGCCACCTCACCTGTGGAGGGGCGGGGCTACACCTTC. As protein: CATSPVEGRGYTF.

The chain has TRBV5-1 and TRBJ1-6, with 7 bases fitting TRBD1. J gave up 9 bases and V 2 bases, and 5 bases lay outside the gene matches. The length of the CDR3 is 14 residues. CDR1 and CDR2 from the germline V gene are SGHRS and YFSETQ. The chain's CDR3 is CASSFGQAGSPLHF. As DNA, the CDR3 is TGCGCCAGCAGCTTCGGACAGGCGGGTTCACCCCTCCACTTT.

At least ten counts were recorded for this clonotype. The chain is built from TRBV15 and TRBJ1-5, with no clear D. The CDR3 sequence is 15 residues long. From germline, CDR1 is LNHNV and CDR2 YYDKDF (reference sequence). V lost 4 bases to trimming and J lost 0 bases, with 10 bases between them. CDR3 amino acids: CATSTQPYSNQPQHF. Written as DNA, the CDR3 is TGTGCCACCAGCACACAGCCATATAGCAATCAGCCCCAGCATTTT.

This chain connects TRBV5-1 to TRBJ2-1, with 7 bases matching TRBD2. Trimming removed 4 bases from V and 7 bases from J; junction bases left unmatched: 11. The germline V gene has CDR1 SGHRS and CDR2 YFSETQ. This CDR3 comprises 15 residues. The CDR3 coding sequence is TGCGCCAGCAGCCTGGGAGGCCTAGCGGAAAATGAGCAGTTCTTC. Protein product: CASSLGGLAENEQFF.

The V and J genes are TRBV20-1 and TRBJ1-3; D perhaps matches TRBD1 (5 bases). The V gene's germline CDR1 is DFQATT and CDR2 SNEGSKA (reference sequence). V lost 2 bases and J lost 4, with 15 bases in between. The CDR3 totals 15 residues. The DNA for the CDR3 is TGCAGTGCTAGATACTCAGGGTCATTAGGAAACACCATATATTTT. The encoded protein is CSARYSGSLGNTIYF.